Included here is one TCR beta chain sequence, with context. What it binds is not known. V shed 2 bases and J 4 bases; nucleotides not matched to a gene: 4. Germline V gives CDR1 KGHSH, CDR2 LQKENI. The CDR3 loop spans 15 amino acids. A CD45RA+ naive subset and a CD45RA-negative memory subset were split from CD4+ cells. The sample originates from a study of shared clonotypes between healthy human individuals. Study-wide points: In a handful of donors, around 5.5% of naive CD4 clonotypes appeared in common.

Replicate PCRs for sorted subsets used roughly 200 ng DNA; this equaled tens of thousands of T cell genomes. Assay: immunoSEQ multiplex PCR; the TCRdb copy retains only in-frame clones and omits some. The table records about 1 million clones, about 84% of them present only once. This rearrangement joins TRBV18 to TRBJ2-7; 11 nucleotides match TRBD1. The receptor was isolated from a man aged 18 to 29 in good health. Some clones in this sample may be carry-over from other donors' samples. The sequencing input was memory CD4+ T cells from PBMCs. Subset noted: CD45RA-negative fraction. Here the CDR3 DNA reads TGTGCCAGCTCACCAGGACAGGGGGCTGTTTACGAGCAGTACTTC. It specifies CASSPGQGAVYEQYF.